This TCR beta chain came from a study of control samples from healthy donors and cancer patients. TCRdb's copy holds only in-frame clones and misses some; the assay was immunoSEQ multiplex PCR. This sample has 95,000 to 150,000 clones, with almost 95% found just once. Remarks on this clone: Other DNA sequences from this sample encode an identical CDR3 as well.

V was shortened by 0 bases and J by 0 bases, with 6 bases between the two germline ends. CDR1 is LGHNA, CDR2 YSLEER, per germline. The CDR3 runs to 15 residues. The J gene is TRBJ2-1, the V gene TRBV4-3; no definite D call. The source material was PBMCs. This receptor was obtained from an elderly man with head and neck cancer. CDR3 sequence reads: CASSQDRGSYNEQFF. The CDR3 nucleotides read TGCGCCAGCAGCCAAGATAGAGGCTCCTACAATGAGCAGTTCTTC.